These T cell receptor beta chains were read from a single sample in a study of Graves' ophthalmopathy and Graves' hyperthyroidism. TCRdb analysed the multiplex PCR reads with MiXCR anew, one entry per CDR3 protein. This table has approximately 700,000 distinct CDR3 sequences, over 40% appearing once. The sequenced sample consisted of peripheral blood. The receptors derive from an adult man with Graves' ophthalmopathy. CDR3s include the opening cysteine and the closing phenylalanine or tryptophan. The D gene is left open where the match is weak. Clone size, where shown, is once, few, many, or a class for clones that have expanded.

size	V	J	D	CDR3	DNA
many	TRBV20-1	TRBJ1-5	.	CSARKGQTNQPQHF	TGCAGTGCTAGAAAAGGGCAGACCAATCAGCCCCAGCATTTT
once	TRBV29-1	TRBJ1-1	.	CSDAGVPEAFF	TGCAGCGACGCGGGGGTCCCTGAAGCTTTCTTT
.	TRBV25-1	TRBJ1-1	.	CASRLETVLNTEAFF	TGTGCCAGCAGGCTAGAGACAGTATTGAACACTGAAGCTTTCTTT
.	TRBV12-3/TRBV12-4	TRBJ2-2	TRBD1	CASSPEGQTGELFF	TGTGCCAGCAGTCCCGAGGGACAGACCGGGGAGCTGTTTTTT
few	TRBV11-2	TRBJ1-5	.	CASTPAGGAYEHF	TGTGCCAGCACCCCCGCCGGGGGAGCCTACGAGCATTTT
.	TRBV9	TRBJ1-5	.	CASSGGSGETQHF	TGTGCCAGCAGCGGGGGGTCCGGGGAGACCCAGCATTTT
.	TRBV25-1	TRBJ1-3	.	CASSDGNFYGNTIYF	TGTGCCAGCAGTGACGGGAACTTCTACGGAAACACCATATATTTT
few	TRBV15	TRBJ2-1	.	CATSRDRTYNEQFF	TGTGCCACCAGCAGAGACAGGACCTACAATGAGCAGTTCTTC
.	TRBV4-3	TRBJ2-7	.	CASSQGEVISEQYF	TGCGCCAGCAGCCAAGGAGAGGTCATAAGCGAGCAGTACTTC
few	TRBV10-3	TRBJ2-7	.	CAISESGATYEQYF	TGTGCCATCAGTGAGTCGGGGGCCACCTACGAGCAGTACTTC
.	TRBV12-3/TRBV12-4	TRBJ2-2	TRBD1	CASGLLDRGPHRELFF	TGTGCTAGTGGTTTGCTTGACAGGGGACCCCACCGGGAGCTGTTTTTT
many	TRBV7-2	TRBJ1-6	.	CASSSVDSNSPLHF	TGTGCCAGCAGCTCAGTTGACTCAAATTCACCCCTCCACTTT
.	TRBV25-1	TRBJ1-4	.	CAWRTPGAEKLFF	TGTGCCTGGAGGACCCCCGGGGCCGAAAAACTGTTTTTT
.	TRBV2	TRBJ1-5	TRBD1	CASSDGGTGRQETQHF	TGTGCCAGCAGTGATGGGGGGACAGGGCGGCAAGAGACCCAGCATTTT
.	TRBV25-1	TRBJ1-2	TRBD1	CASSDGTGINYGYTF	TGTGCCAGCAGTGACGGGACAGGGATCAACTATGGCTACACCTTC
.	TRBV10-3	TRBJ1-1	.	CAPVSRETEAFF	TGTGCCCCCGTGTCGCGAGAGACTGAAGCTTTCTTT